These 9 T cell receptor beta chains share one sample of origin, sequenced in a study of blood T cell repertoires in COVID-19. TCRdb's table, derived via immunoSEQ multiplex PCR, lists solely in-frame clones and lacks some. The sample yields around 200,000 clones, 84% seen once. The sequenced material came from peripheral blood. These receptors were collected from a woman in her seventies with COVID-19, enrolled during active disease.

In its sample, this clone was seen once. The chain carries TRBV5-5 and TRBJ1-5; TRBD1 matches at 9 bases. Germline CDR1 SGHKS, CDR2 YYEKEE (reference sequence). The J segment lost 7 bases and the V segment lost 3 bases, leaving 2 bases of the junction unmatched. The CDR3 runs 13 residues. The CDR3 bases are TGTGCCAGCAGCTGGACAGGGGAGCAGCCCCAGCATTTT. Its protein is CASSWTGEQPQHF.

The genes are TRBV19 and TRBJ1-5, with D hard to call. CDR1 is LNHDA, CDR2 SQIVND, per germline (reference sequence). V shed 1 base and J shed 7 bases, with 11 bases lying between them. The CDR3 has 14 residues. The CDR3 bases are TGTGCCAGTAGTATAGGCGGCCGAGGGCAGCCCCAGCATTTT. Its protein product is CASSIGGRGQPQHF.

The gene calls are TRBV14 and TRBJ2-3; possibly TRBD1 for D (5 bases). Trimming cost V 7 bases and J 0 bases, with 11 bases left between them. This CDR3 is built from 14 residues. Germline CDR1 SGHDN, CDR2 FVKESK. DNA of the CDR3: TGTGCCAGCAATAGTCAGGGAAGCACAGATACGCAGTATTTT. Its translation is CASNSQGSTDTQYF.

The chain recombines TRBV5-1 with TRBJ1-4; 7 bases align to TRBD1. V trimming: 0 bases; J trimming: 8 bases; junction bases outside the gene matches: 7. The CDR3 has 15 residues. From germline, CDR1 is SGHRS and CDR2 YFSETQ. CDR3 sequence reads: CASSLDGTAEEKLFF. The CDR3 DNA reads TGCGCCAGCAGCTTGGATGGGACAGCAGAAGAAAAACTGTTTTTT.

The chain combines TRBV3-1 (or the pseudogene TRBV3-2) with TRBJ2-5; a possible D gene is TRBD2 (7 bases). The CDR3 runs to 15 residues. The germline gives CDR1 LGHDT, CDR2 YNNKEL (reference sequence). The germline V and J ends were trimmed by 0 bases and 9 bases, with 17 bases remaining between them. CDR3 coding DNA: TGTGCCAGCAGCCAAGAGGGGGGGGCTCCCGGGGCCCAGTACTTC. As protein: CASSQEGGAPGAQYF.

The CDR3 coding sequence is TGTGCCAGCAGCTTATGGTACAGTGAAAAACTGTTTTTT. The encoded protein is CASSLWYSEKLFF. The chain recombines TRBV11-2 with TRBJ1-4; D gene uncertain. Trimming removed 2 bases at V and 7 bases at J, with 8 bases between. The CDR3 contains 13 residues. The germline V gene has CDR1 SGHAT and CDR2 FQNNGV. The full variable domain, in which reference TRBV11-2 and TRBJ1-4 provide the parts outside the CDR3, is EAGVAQSPRYKIIEKRQSVAFWCNPISGHATLYWYQQILGQGPKLLIQFQNNGVVDDSQLPKDRFSAERLKGVDSTLKIQPAKLEDSAVYLCASSLWYSEKLFFGSGTQLSVL.

J is TRBJ1-1 and V is TRBV28; the D is unclear. CDR1 is MDHEN and CDR2 is SYDVKM in the germline V gene. CDR3 length: 13 residues. V was shortened by 7 bases and J by 0 bases, with 9 bases between the two germline ends. CDR3 residues: CASIPVMNTEAFF. The CDR3, as DNA: TGTGCCAGCATCCCCGTAATGAACACTGAAGCTTTCTTT.

The chain links TRBV18 to TRBJ1-1; 9 bases match TRBD1. CDR3 length: 17 residues. Trimming took 6 bases from V and 1 from J; bases not matched to a gene: 12. Per germline, CDR1 KGHSH and CDR2 LQKENI. The CDR3 DNA follows: TGTGCCAGCTCGCTAAACAGGGGGCGAGAAAGGAACACTGAAGCTTTCTTT. This codes for CASSLNRGRERNTEAFF.

V is TRBV11-2 and J is TRBJ1-5; the D gene is possibly TRBD1 (5 bases). CDR1 and CDR2 (germline): SGHAT, FQNNGV. The CDR3 extends over 13 amino acids. With 1 base removed from V and 5 bases from J, the gap between germline ends came to 6 bases. The CDR3 is CASSLGGDQPQHF. DNA of the CDR3: TGTGCCAGCAGCTTAGGGGGGGATCAGCCCCAGCATTTT.